The 8 T cell receptor beta chains given below trace back to one sample, sequenced in a study of blood T cell repertoires in COVID-19. Measured with immunoSEQ multiplex PCR; TCRdb has only the in-frame clones, and not every one. The sample has 350,000 or so clones; roughly 90% are singletons. Sequenced: PBMCs or T cells enriched from blood (not recorded which). The source of these receptors is a woman aged 30 to 39 who had recovered from COVID-19.

This chain links TRBV5-1 with TRBJ2-2; weak D call: TRBD1 (7 bases). The CDR3 has 15 amino acids. Germline CDR1 and CDR2: SGHRS and YFSETQ. V lost 0 bases and J 4 bases, leaving 10 bases between the germline ends. This CDR3 reads CASSLGRGATGELFF. The CDR3 nucleotides are TGCGCCAGCAGCTTGGGCAGGGGGGCCACCGGGGAGCTGTTTTTT.

With regard to this clone: The sample holds other DNA sequences that translate to the same CDR3. The gene calls are TRBV5-4 and TRBJ2-5, with 8 bases identical to TRBD2. CDR1 SGHNT and CDR2 YYREEE come from the germline V gene (reference sequence). V was clipped by 2 bases and J by 1 base; unmatched bases: 1. This CDR3 is 14 amino acids long. CDR3 bases: TGTGCCAGCAGCTTAGCGGGGGTCCAAGAGACCCAGTACTTC. It encodes CASSLAGVQETQYF.

V usage is TRBV2 and J usage is TRBJ2-3; 13 bases map to TRBD2. CDR3 length equals 16 residues. Trimming at V came to 6 bases and at J to 0 bases, leaving 3 bases not matched to a gene. Germline loops: CDR1 SNHLY, CDR2 FYNNEI. The CDR3 spells CASSGTSGESTDTQYF. The CDR3 DNA is TGTGCCAGCAGCGGGACTAGCGGGGAGAGCACAGATACGCAGTATTTT.

The J gene is TRBJ2-3, the V gene TRBV15; TRBD2 aligns across 10 bases. There are 16 residues in the CDR3. CDR1 is LNHNV and CDR2 is YYDKDF in the germline V gene (reference sequence). J lost 1 base, V lost 0 bases, and 1 base had no gene match. The CDR3 coding sequence is TGTGCCACCAGCAGAGAGCTAGCGGGGGGCACAGATACGCAGTATTTT. This translates into CATSRELAGGTDTQYF.

The chain couples TRBV19 to TRBJ1-5; no reliable D call. V shed 6 bases and J shed 6 bases, with 18 bases lying between them. CDR3 length: 15 residues. Per the germline V gene, CDR1 is LNHDA and CDR2 is SQIVND (reference sequence). CDR3 sequence reads: CASRLREDGVQPQHF. The CDR3 DNA reads as TGTGCCAGTAGGCTCCGGGAGGACGGAGTTCAGCCCCAGCATTTT.

This chain joins TRBV11-3 and TRBJ2-1; TRBD2 is a possible D gene (5 bases). The CDR3 contains 15 residues. CDR1 and CDR2 (germline): SGHNT, YENEEA. Between the trimmed V and J ends, which lost 4 bases and 4 bases, there was a span of 14 bases. CDR3 residues: CASSSENTGYNEQFF. The CDR3 DNA is TGTGCCAGCAGCTCCGAGAACACGGGATACAATGAGCAGTTCTTC.

The CDR3 nucleotides are TGTGCCAGCAGCCTTCCCCCCGCAGATACGCAGTATTTT. Protein sequence: CASSLPPADTQYF. The gene calls are TRBV12-3 or TRBV12-4 and TRBJ2-3; no firm D call. V shed 6 bases and J shed 4 bases, with 11 bases lying between them. The CDR3 has 13 residues.

V and J are TRBV5-1 and TRBJ2-1; the match to TRBD1 covers 7 bases. This CDR3 comprises 15 residues. V lost 4 bases and J lost 4; bases outside the gene matches: 8. Germline CDR1 SGHRS, CDR2 YFSETQ. CDR3 residues: CASSVSGTDYNEQFF. For the CDR3, the DNA is TGCGCCAGCAGCGTATCCGGGACAGATTACAATGAGCAGTTCTTC. Drawing the rest from reference TRBV5-1 and TRBJ2-1, the complete variable domain is KAGVTQTPRYLIKTRGQQVTLSCSPISGHRSVSWYQQTPGQGLQFLFEYFSETQRNKGNFPGRFSGRQFSNSRSEMNVSTLELGDSALYLCASSVSGTDYNEQFFGPGTRLTVL.